Listed below are T cell receptor beta chains from one sample, sequenced in a study of T cell responses to AZD1222 COVID-19 vaccine. Method: immunoSEQ multiplex PCR; TCRdb's copy keeps in-frame clones and lacks some. There are about 150,000 clones in the sample; 91% occur only once, and about 3.8% lies in the top ten. Material: peripheral blood, obtained 28 days after the second AZD1222 dose. These receptors originate from an adult who received the AZD1222 COVID-19 vaccine. Each CDR3 is given with its conserved first and last residue. D genes are given only for firm matches. Some rows have no size entry. The others give once, few or many, or a class for an expanded clone.

-,13,TRBJ2-2,TRBV5-1,-,TGCGCCAGCAGCTCGCAACTGACCGGGGAGCTGTTTTTT,CASSSQLTGELFF
-,18,TRBJ1-2,TRBV3-1/TRBV3-2,TRBD1,TGTGCCAGCAGCCAAGATGAACTAGGACAGGGACTTAACTATGGCTACACCTTC,CASSQDELGQGLNYGYTF
-,14,TRBJ2-1,TRBV3-1/TRBV3-2,TRBD2,TGTGCCAGCAGCCAACCGGGGGGGTTCAATGAGCAGTTCTTC,CASSQPGGFNEQFF
once,14,TRBJ2-5,TRBV9,-,TGTGCCAGCAGCTCCATTTCAGGAGGAGAGACCCAGTACTTC,CASSSISGGETQYF
-,15,TRBJ2-1,TRBV5-1,-,TGCGCCAGCAGCTTGGCGCCCGGACAGTACAATGAGCAGTTCTTC,CASSLAPGQYNEQFF
-,12,TRBJ1-1,TRBV12-3/TRBV12-4,-,TGTGCCAGCAAACCCCTTGACGGAGAAGCTTTCTTT,CASKPLDGEAFF
-,17,TRBJ1-2,TRBV24-1,TRBD1,TGTGCCACCAGTGCCGGCGGGACAGGGGATCGGTCCTATGGCTACACCTTC,CATSAGGTGDRSYGYTF
-,16,TRBJ2-3,TRBV2,-,TGTGCCAGCAGTGCCAGAAGAGGGGCGACTGTTTATACGCAGTATTTT,CASSARRGATVYTQYF
few,20,TRBJ2-1,TRBV6-2/TRBV6-3,TRBD1,TGTGCCAGCAGTTCCACCTCGGACAGGTGGGCGCGGCTCTCCTACAATGAGCAGTTCTTC,CASSSTSDRWARLSYNEQFF
-,17,TRBJ2-1,TRBV27,TRBD2,TGTGCCAGCAGTTTACGCGCTCTAGCGGGGTCAGGCGATGAGCAGTTCTTC,CASSLRALAGSGDEQFF
-,16,TRBJ2-1,TRBV7-8,TRBD1,TGTGCCAGCAGCCAAATACCGGGACAGGGGGCGGGAGAGCAGTTCTTC,CASSQIPGQGAGEQFF
-,14,TRBJ1-3,TRBV6-5,-,TGTGCCAGCGTTGCGGTGACCTCTGGAAACACCATATATTTT,CASVAVTSGNTIYF
once,16,TRBJ1-1,TRBV5-1,TRBD1,TGCGCCAGCAGCTTGGGAGGACAGGGGGCCGACACTGAAGCTTTCTTT,CASSLGGQGADTEAFF
-,15,TRBJ1-1,TRBV19,-,TGTGCCAGTAGTTCCGGGGGACTTCTTAGAACTGAAGCTTTCTTT,CASSSGGLLRTEAFF
-,18,TRBJ2-3,TRBV10-3,TRBD2,TGTGCCATCAGTGAGTCAACGTGGCTAGCGGGCCGCACAGATACGCAGTATTTT,CAISESTWLAGRTDTQYF
-,17,TRBJ2-2,TRBV14,TRBD2,TGTGCCAGCAGCCAACTAGGGAGACTAGCGGGTCCCGGGGAGCTGTTTTTT,CASSQLGRLAGPGELFF
-,14,TRBJ1-1,TRBV9,-,TGTGCCAGCAGCGTAGGACCTGACAACACTGAAGCTTTCTTT,CASSVGPDNTEAFF
-,12,TRBJ1-6,TRBV6-5,-,TGTGCCAGCAGTCGCGGGGGGTCACCCCTCCACTTT,CASSRGGSPLHF